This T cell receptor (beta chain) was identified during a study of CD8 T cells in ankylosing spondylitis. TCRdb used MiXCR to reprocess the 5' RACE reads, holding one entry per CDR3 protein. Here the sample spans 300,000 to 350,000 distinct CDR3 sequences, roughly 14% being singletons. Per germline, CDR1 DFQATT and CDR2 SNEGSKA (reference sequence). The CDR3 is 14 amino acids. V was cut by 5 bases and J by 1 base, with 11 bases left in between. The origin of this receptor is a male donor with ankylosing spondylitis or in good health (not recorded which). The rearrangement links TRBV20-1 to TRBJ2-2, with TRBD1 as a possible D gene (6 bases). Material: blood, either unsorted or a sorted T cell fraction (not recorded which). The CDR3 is CSAPDSVNTGELFF. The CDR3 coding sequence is TGCAGTGCTCCGGACAGCGTGAACACCGGGGAGCTGTTTTTT.